The 21 T cell receptor beta chains reported below all come from one sample, sequenced in a study of cytomegalovirus exposure and HLA in healthy donors. Primers for the PCR totalled 60 Vbeta and 13 Jbeta. Sequenced by immunoSEQ multiplex PCR; TCRdb stores in-frame clones only, minus some. The table has approximately 75,000 clones, under 85% seen once. The sequenced sample was PBMCs. The source of these receptors is a woman aged 55-70 years in good health and CMV-seropositive.

The CDR3 DNA is TGTGCCAGCAGCTTAGGTGTCTTCCAGGGAGGGGAAGAGACCCAGTACTTC. As protein: CASSLGVFQGGEETQYF. The chain employs TRBV11-1 and TRBJ2-5; 7 nucleotides match TRBD2. With V trimmed by 1 base and J by 3 bases, 11 bases remained unmatched. The CDR3 extends over 17 amino acids. Per germline, CDR1 SGHAT and CDR2 FQDESV (reference sequence).

In DNA form, the CDR3 reads TGTGCCAGCAGTGAGACGACAGGGGGCTATGGCTACACCTTC. Translated, it gives CASSETTGGYGYTF. V is TRBV2 and J is TRBJ1-2; 9 nucleotides match TRBD1. The germline CDR1 and CDR2 sequences are SNHLY and FYNNEI. Trimming took 3 bases from V and 4 from J; bases not matched to a gene: 3. This CDR3 comprises 14 residues. The full variable domain, completed using reference TRBV2 and TRBJ1-2, is EPEVTQTPSHQVTQMGQEVILRCVPISNHLYFYWYRQILGQKVEFLVSFYNNEISEKSEIFDDQFSVERPDGSNFTLKIRSTKLEDSAMYFCASSETTGGYGYTFGSGTRLTVV.

The V gene is TRBV5-1, the J gene TRBJ2-7, with 10 bases fitting TRBD1. Trimming cost V 4 bases and J 5 bases; bases outside gene matches: 9. The V gene's germline CDR1 is SGHRS and CDR2 YFSETQ. This CDR3 is built from 15 residues. As DNA, the CDR3 is TGCGCCAGCAGCCTCGGACAGGGGGTTTTCGACGAGCAGTACTTC. Protein sequence: CASSLGQGVFDEQYF.

The CDR3 sequence is CAWSNPDRGSGKPQHF. Here the CDR3 DNA reads TGTGCCTGGAGTAACCCAGACAGGGGTTCTGGGAAGCCCCAGCATTTT. The gene calls are TRBV30 and TRBJ1-5; TRBD1 matches 8 bases. V was clipped by 2 bases and J by 8 bases; unmatched bases: 14. The germline V gene has CDR1 GTSNPN and CDR2 SVGIG (reference sequence). The CDR3 has 16 amino acids. Full variable domain (outside the CDR3, taken from reference TRBV30 and TRBJ1-5): SQTIHQWPATLVQPVGSPLSLECTVEGTSNPNLYWYRQAAGRGLQLLFYSVGIGQISSEVPQNLSASRPQDRQFILSSKKLLLSDSGFYLCAWSNPDRGSGKPQHFGDGTRLSIL.

There are a few counts of this clone. CDR3 nucleotide sequence: TGTGCCAGCAGCCCGTTTACGGGAACTAATGAAAAACTGTTTTTT. This sequence encodes CASSPFTGTNEKLFF. The V gene is TRBV5-5, the J gene TRBJ1-4, with unresolved D. The germline V and J ends were trimmed by 4 bases and 1 base, with 11 bases remaining between them. Germline V lookup: CDR1 SGHKS, CDR2 YYEKEE (reference sequence). The CDR3 is 15 residues long.

The chain carries TRBV4-1 and TRBJ2-3, with 7 bases identical to TRBD1. J gave up 4 bases and V 4 bases, and 8 bases lay outside the gene matches. Per germline, CDR1 MGHRA and CDR2 YSYEKL. The length of the CDR3 is 15 residues. CDR3 in amino acids: CASSPNDRVADTQYF. The CDR3 coding sequence is TGCGCCAGCAGCCCCAACGACAGGGTTGCAGATACGCAGTATTTT.

The J gene is TRBJ1-2, the V gene TRBV6-5; tentative D call: TRBD1 (5 bases). The CDR3 consists of 14 residues. Between the trimmed V and J ends, which lost 2 bases and 4 bases, there was a span of 11 bases. Germline CDR1 MNHEY, CDR2 SVGAGI. CDR3: CASSYLGQGYGYTF. In nucleotides, the CDR3 is TGTGCCAGCAGTTACCTGGGCCAGGGCTATGGCTACACCTTC.

This sequence joins TRBV5-1 and TRBJ2-1, with 12 bases identical to TRBD2. From germline, CDR1 is SGHRS and CDR2 YFSETQ. The V gene end was trimmed by 2 bases and the J gene end by 8 bases; junction bases not matched to a gene: 5. The CDR3 contains 15 residues. The CDR3 DNA is TGCGCCAGCAGCTTTGGACTAGCGGGACTCGATGAGCAGTTCTTC. It specifies CASSFGLAGLDEQFF.

The chain joins TRBV7-8 to TRBJ2-3, with 9 bases lining up with TRBD2. This CDR3 has 19 amino acids. V lost 1 base, J lost 3 bases, and 14 bases stayed unmatched. Per the germline V gene, CDR1 is SGHVS and CDR2 is FQNEAQ. The chain's CDR3 is CASSLVGARGRAGTDTQYF. CDR3 nucleotides: TGTGCCAGCAGCTTAGTCGGGGCTCGCGGGAGGGCCGGGACAGATACGCAGTATTTT.

The chain employs TRBV7-8 and TRBJ1-1; D perhaps matches TRBD1 (5 bases). This CDR3 has 16 residues. Trimming cost V 0 bases and J 4 bases, with 15 bases left between them. Looked up from germline, CDR1 is SGHVS and CDR2 is FQNEAQ. CDR3 coding DNA: TGTGCCAGCAGCTTAGCGACAGTTAGGGCGGCCACTGAAGCTTTCTTT. Its protein is CASSLATVRAATEAFF.

V is TRBV7-9 and J is TRBJ2-7, with TRBD1 as a possible D gene (6 bases). This CDR3 has 14 amino acids. The ends were cut back, 2 bases at V and 3 bases at J, with 11 bases in the middle. Germline V gene lookup returns CDR1 SEHNR and CDR2 FQNEAQ (reference sequence). The CDR3 sequence is CASSLMAGDYEQYF. As DNA, the CDR3 is TGTGCCAGCAGCTTAATGGCAGGGGACTACGAGCAGTACTTC. Using reference TRBV7-9 and TRBJ2-7 for the parts outside the CDR3, the full variable domain is DTGVSQNPRHKITKRGQNVTFRCDPISEHNRLYWYRQTLGQGPEFLTYFQNEAQLEKSRLLSDRFSAERPKGSFSTLEIQRTEQGDSAMYLCASSLMAGDYEQYFGPGTRLTVT.

This rearrangement joins TRBV7-2 to TRBJ2-5; 8 bases match TRBD2. Trimming took 3 bases from V and 5 from J; bases not matched to a gene: 5. Germline V gene data show CDR1 as SGHTA and CDR2 as FQGNSA. This CDR3 has 14 amino acids. CDR3 in DNA: TGTGCCAGCAGCTTGGCTAGCGGGCGGGAGACCCAGTACTTC. It is translated as CASSLASGRETQYF.

The rearrangement uses TRBV6-1 and TRBJ2-1; D not resolved. Trimming cost V 3 bases and J 0 bases, with 6 bases left between them. This CDR3 spans 14 amino acids. Germline V gene lookup returns CDR1 MNHNS and CDR2 SASEGT. CDR3 sequence reads: CASSDGYSYNEQFF. The CDR3 DNA is TGTGCCAGCAGTGACGGTTACTCCTACAATGAGCAGTTCTTC.

This clone was counted once. The J gene is TRBJ1-6, the V gene TRBV5-4; 10 nucleotides line up with TRBD1. Per the germline V gene, CDR1 is SGHNT and CDR2 is YYREEE (reference sequence). Unmatched junction bases numbered 5, after V lost 4 bases and J lost 7 bases. CDR3 length equals 15 residues. CDR3 coding DNA: TGTGCCAGCAGCCAGGGACAGGGGTTGAATTCACCCCTCCACTTT. This codes for CASSQGQGLNSPLHF.

This chain connects TRBV6-1 to TRBJ2-7; TRBD2 might be the D (5 bases). The CDR3 totals 19 residues. V lost 4 bases, J lost 0 bases, and 25 bases lay in between. Germline CDR1 MNHNS, CDR2 SASEGT. In DNA, the CDR3 is TGTGCCAGCAGTGTCGAGGGATCGACTCGACCCCTAAGCTCCTACGAGCAGTACTTC. Protein product: CASSVEGSTRPLSSYEQYF.

V and J are TRBV2 and TRBJ1-1; D gene unclear. The germline V and J ends were trimmed by 6 bases and 4 bases, with 9 bases remaining between them. Germline V gene data show CDR1 as SNHLY and CDR2 as FYNNEI. This CDR3 is 12 amino acids long. In DNA, the CDR3 is TGTGCCAGCAGGGCGGGCAGCACTGAAGCTTTCTTT. The encoded protein is CASRAGSTEAFF.

CDR3 sequence reads: CASRRAGQTGELFF. The CDR3 bases are TGCGCCAGCAGGAGGGCGGGGCAGACCGGGGAGCTGTTTTTT. V is TRBV4-1 and J is TRBJ2-2; D is perhaps TRBD2 (6 bases). From germline, CDR1 is MGHRA and CDR2 YSYEKL. The CDR3 contains 14 residues. Trimming left V 6 bases short and J 5 bases short, with 13 bases between.

The CDR3 region has the DNA TGCAGCGTCGTCGGGGGACAGCGGGAGGATGGCTACACCTTC. Protein product: CSVVGGQREDGYTF. The rearrangement joins TRBV29-1 to TRBJ1-2; 7 bases fit TRBD1. CDR3 length: 14 residues. The trim removed 6 bases at V and 6 bases at J, leaving 13 bases unmatched. Germline V lookup: CDR1 SQVTM, CDR2 ANQGSEA. Full variable domain (missing parts from reference TRBV29-1 and TRBJ1-2): SAVISQKPSRDICQRGTSLTIQCQVDSQVTMMFWYRQQPGQSLTLIATANQGSEATYESGFVIDKFPISRPNLTFSTLTVSNMSPEDSSIYLCSVVGGQREDGYTFGSGTRLTVV.

Of note for this clone: Germline and junction disagree at one end, which may indicate a read error. The chain carries TRBV10-1 and TRBJ2-7, with TRBD1 matching 7 bases. The CDR3 runs to 14 residues. Germline CDR1 is WNHNN and CDR2 is SYGVQD (reference sequence). The chain's CDR3 is CASIPFRTGGEQYF. In nucleotides, the CDR3 is TGCGCTAGCATCCCCTTCAGGACAGGAGGCGAGCAGTACTTC.

The chain uses TRBV7-2 and TRBJ2-1; perhaps TRBD1 as D (5 bases). This CDR3 contains 14 residues. Per germline, CDR1 SGHTA and CDR2 FQGNSA. V lost 1 base and J lost 3, with 7 bases in between. The CDR3 region is CASSLVQGYNEQFF. The CDR3 coding sequence is TGTGCCAGCAGCTTAGTGCAGGGCTACAATGAGCAGTTCTTC.

The V and J genes are TRBV5-1 and TRBJ2-1; tentatively, D is TRBD1 (6 bases). The CDR3 consists of 15 residues. Trimming stripped 7 bases from V and 4 bases from J, with 18 bases between. Germline CDR1 reads SGHRS; CDR2 reads YFSETQ. The CDR3, as DNA: TGCGCCAGCGCCTCCGGGACACACATTTACAATGAGCAGTTCTTC. Protein sequence: CASASGTHIYNEQFF.